Listed below are T cell receptor beta chains from one sample, sequenced in a study of shared clonotypes between healthy human individuals. Sequencing was performed with immunoSEQ multiplex PCR; in TCRdb, only in-frame clones are kept and a portion is missing. The table includes approximately 120,000 clones, around 68% detected once. Sequenced material: memory CD8+ T cells sorted from blood. Receptors originate from a woman aged 25 to 39 in good health. CDR3s leave out the opening cysteine and the closing phenylalanine or tryptophan.

J,V,CDR3
TRBJ2-3,TRBV4-2,ASSQAQPGKDTQY
TRBJ2-2,TRBV4-1,ASSLLGQGNGELF
TRBJ1-5,TRBV28,ASSPTGVGGQPQH
TRBJ2-5,TRBV27,ASSLSWGGKTQY
TRBJ2-1,TRBV2,ASMRTGTLYNEQF
TRBJ2-7,TRBV25-1,ASSKGPNGGEQY
TRBJ2-3,TRBV28,ASSHTSGRSADTQY
TRBJ2-1,TRBV6-1,ASSEASGNYNEQF
TRBJ1-5,TRBV27,ASSLVPLIRPQH
TRBJ2-3,TRBV6-4,ASSDGTSSTDTQY
TRBJ2-5,TRBV4-2,ASSQERGTGETQY
TRBJ2-5,TRBV13,ASSSSRGRGQETQY